This TCR beta chain came from a study of OX40 agonist ivuxolimab in advanced cancers. V gave up 5 bases and J gave up 4 bases, with 8 bases separating them. In germline, CDR1 is SQVTM, CDR2 ANQGSEA. There are 12 residues in the CDR3. In its sample, this clone was seen a few times. The protocol was immunoSEQ multiplex PCR, while the TCRdb copy is restricted to in-frame clones and leaves out a portion. The sample consists of 20,000 to 25,000 clones, around 72% of them appearing once. The chain has TRBV29-1 and TRBJ2-2; D is tentatively TRBD1 or TRBD2 (5 bases each). Source: CD4+ or CD8+ T cells sorted from blood, taken in a trial of the OX40 agonist ivuxolimab. This receptor was obtained from an adult with an advanced solid tumor such as melanoma, head and neck, liver or kidney cancer. CDR3 in amino acids: CSVSGGTGELFF. CDR3 DNA sequence: TGCAGCGTTTCTGGGGGCACCGGGGAGCTGTTTTTT.